Sequencing of this TCR beta chain was carried out in a study of blood T cells in healthy people across ages. Findings and caveats of the study: What prevented conclusive comparison of naive and antigen-experienced cells was that PBMCs were unsorted.

The authors ran a second PCR of about 6 to 11 cycles using a sample-barcoded 5' primer and a J-beta primer mix. One entry per CDR3 protein results from TCRdb running MiXCR on the 5' RACE reads. The repertoire holds about 1.6 million distinct CDR3 sequences, with around 36% as singletons. This CDR3 is 14 amino acids long. V was clipped by 5 bases and J by 4 bases, with 15 bases between them. The germline V gene encodes CDR1 MNHEY and CDR2 SMNVEV (reference sequence). This clonotype was seen more than once but under ten times. Its specificity is unknown. This clonotype originated in a woman aged 30 to 39 in good health. Sequencing was done on a sample of blood. The chain recombines TRBV27 with TRBJ2-7; possibly TRBD1 or TRBD2 for D (5 bases each). CDR3 residues: CASSRTYEGYEQYF. The CDR3 DNA follows: TGTGCCAGCAGTCGAACATATGAGGGGTACGAGCAGTACTTC.